This T cell receptor (beta chain) was identified during a study of blood T cells in healthy people across ages. The CDR3 totals 14 residues. Germline CDR1 SGHRS, CDR2 YFSETQ. Trimming took 4 bases from V and 6 from J, leaving 17 bases between them. The study recruited healthy Caucasian donors from Russia who were aged about 6 to 95. A second PCR, run for roughly 7 to 12 cycles, used a sample-barcoded 5' primer plus a J-beta primer mix. One entry per CDR3 protein, called by TCRdb with MiXCR from the 5' RACE reads. Of some 710,000 distinct CDR3 sequences listed, about 46% are singletons. This clonotype was counted between two and nine times.

This receptor was identified in a man older than 75 in good health. The rearrangement joins TRBV5-1 to TRBJ2-7, with unresolved D. The specimen was blood. The CDR3: CASSVSVLESEQYF. The DNA for the CDR3 is TGCGCCAGCAGCGTCTCGGTTCTTGAGAGCGAGCAGTACTTC.